This T cell receptor (beta chain) derives from a study of human T cells and chemical hapten exposure. The authors' processing: Across samples, TCR counts had a median of around 100,000 and ranged from about 23,224 to 690,600. Using its own MiXCR run on the RACE reads, TCRdb lists one record per CDR3 protein. The authors' filters were not applied to this entry. The data hold some 350,000 distinct CDR3 sequences, with 6% to 8.5% observed a single time. Indicated time point: patch test 1, 2 weeks after DPC sensitization. Indicated treatment: therapeutic diphenylcyclopropenone sensitization with weekly scalp DPC. Sequencing started from total RNA isolated from unfractionated whole blood. Study-wide findings and caveats: There were significantly more large CDR3 similarity clusters among expanded TCRs than among controls.

Remarks on this clonotype: The antigen is not known.

V was cut by 1 base and J by 8 bases, with 9 bases left in between. There are 14 residues in the CDR3. Germline values: CDR1 MNHNS, CDR2 SASEGT. The V call is TRBV6-1, the J call TRBJ1-6; D gene uncertain. The TCR sequence derives from a woman in her late teens or twenties with alopecia areata. Some clones in this sample may be carry-over from other donors' samples. This specimen consisted of whole blood, obtained in connection with sensitization to the hapten diphenylcyclopropenone (DPC). The CDR3 loop is CASSEEDGYSPLHF. The CDR3 nucleotides are TGTGCCAGCAGTGAAGAGGATGGTTATTCACCCCTCCACTTT.